The T cell receptor (beta chain) described here comes from a study of blood T cell repertoires in COVID-19. Background on the study: COVID-19 samples from acute and convalescent phases originated in the United States, Italy and Spain. T cells, B-cell-depleted T cells, or PBMCs provided the cDNA or gDNA that served as material.

CDR1 and CDR2 (germline): MDHEN, SYDVKM. The CDR3 sequence is 13 residues long. Trimming left V 6 bases short and J 8 bases short, with 14 bases between. Authors' analysis steps: Amplifying reference gene primers gave estimates of nucleated cell counts. Only in-frame clones appear in the TCRdb table, and some are missing; sequencing was by immunoSEQ multiplex PCR. Clonal size and the V and J genes are those of that table, whereas D and trimming came from the DNA. The table has about 29,000 clones, about four fifths seen once. The sequence was collected from a man older than 75 with active COVID-19. This chain links TRBV28 with TRBJ2-1, with D perhaps matching TRBD2 (6 bases). Input material: peripheral blood. The CDR3 DNA sequence: TGTGCCAGCAGCCACAATAGGGAGGATGAGCAGTTCTTC. This codes for CASSHNREDEQFF.